The 21 T cell receptor beta chains listed next were all sequenced from one sample in a study of T cells in Graves' hyperthyroidism and ophthalmopathy. Researchers took RNA transcripts and amplified the TCR beta CDR3 regions from them. HTBI primers drove first-round RT-PCR of the TCR CDR3. TCRdb reprocessed the multiplex PCR reads via MiXCR and lists one record per CDR3 protein. The sample consists of 400,000 or so distinct CDR3 sequences, approximately 16% of them appearing once. Sequencing was done on a sample of blood. These receptor sequences come from a woman aged 60-75 years with Graves' ophthalmopathy.

Only a few counts were recorded for this clonotype. The V call is TRBV19, the J call TRBJ2-2; D is ambiguous. Germline V lookup: CDR1 LNHDA, CDR2 SQIVND (reference sequence). CDR3 length equals 15 residues. The V end was cut by 0 bases, the J end by 0 bases, with 5 bases between. This chain's CDR3 is CASSIDPANTGELFF. The CDR3 DNA reads TGTGCCAGTAGTATAGATCCAGCGAACACCGGGGAGCTGTTTTTT.

V gene TRBV20-1 combines with J gene TRBJ2-1; D remains ambiguous. This CDR3 has 11 residues. Deletions cut 6 bases from V and 10 bases from J, with 13 bases between. Germline CDR1 and CDR2: DFQATT and SNEGSKA (reference sequence). CDR3 region: CSALLVGEQFF. Here the CDR3 DNA reads TGCAGTGCGCTGCTAGTGGGCGAGCAGTTCTTC.

This clonotype has ten or more counts. The rearrangement links TRBV28 to TRBJ1-2; 9 bases match TRBD1. This CDR3 contains 15 residues. CDR1 is MDHEN, CDR2 SYDVKM, per germline. Trimming took 6 bases from V and 6 from J; bases not matched to a gene: 11. CDR3 coding DNA: TGTGCCAGCAGAAATACCGGGACAGGGATCCATGGCTACACCTTC. Its protein is CASRNTGTGIHGYTF.

This clonotype was picked up many times. J is TRBJ2-1 and V is TRBV3-1, with a possible D match to TRBD2 (6 bases). Trimming removed 0 bases at V and 0 bases at J, with 12 bases between. CDR1 LGHDT and CDR2 YNNKEL come from the germline V gene (reference sequence). This CDR3 is 17 amino acids long. The CDR3 nucleotides are TGTGCCAGCAGCCAAGATCGCTGGGAGGACTCCTACAATGAGCAGTTCTTC. Translating gives CASSQDRWEDSYNEQFF.

This clonotype has only a few counts. The chain employs TRBV20-1 and TRBJ2-7, with 10 bases identical to TRBD2. CDR3 length equals 14 residues. Trimming cost V 2 bases and J 6 bases; bases outside gene matches: 7. From germline, CDR1 is DFQATT and CDR2 SNEGSKA (reference sequence). The CDR3 reads CSARPAGGQPEQYF. The CDR3 bases are TGCAGTGCTAGACCAGCGGGAGGGCAGCCCGAGCAGTACTTC.

In its sample, this clonotype was seen many times. The J gene is TRBJ2-7, the V gene TRBV5-6; D is possibly TRBD2 (6 bases). Germline lookup yields CDR1 SGHDT and CDR2 YYEEEE. The CDR3 spans 15 residues. V was pared by 2 bases and J by 6 bases, with 18 bases between. DNA of the CDR3: TGTGCCAGCAGCTTTAGCGGTCTAGGATGGAGCGAGCAGTACTTC. Protein: CASSFSGLGWSEQYF.

The table lists this clonotype with a few counts. The chain uses TRBV20-1 and TRBJ2-7; D is undetermined. V was cut by 4 bases and J by 2 bases, with 15 bases left in between. The CDR3 loop spans 14 amino acids. Looked up from germline, CDR1 is DFQATT and CDR2 is SNEGSKA (reference sequence). CDR3 nucleotide sequence: TGCAGTGCTAATGCGGTTTTTGTTACCTACGAGCAGTACTTC. Encoded protein: CSANAVFVTYEQYF.

The chain has TRBV5-8 and TRBJ1-1; possible D gene TRBD1, 5 bases. In germline, CDR1 is SGHTS, CDR2 YDEGEE. There are 15 residues in the CDR3. V lost 3 bases and J lost 7, with 19 bases in between. The CDR3 coding sequence is TGTGCCAGCAGCTGGTTCGGGTCCCCAAGGGGTGAAGCTTTCTTT. This gives the protein CASSWFGSPRGEAFF.

This clonotype has more than one count but fewer than ten. V usage is TRBV25-1 and J usage is TRBJ2-7, with TRBD1 identical over 8 bases. The germline V gene has CDR1 MGHDK and CDR2 SYGVNS. J was trimmed by 0 bases and V by 6 bases; bases with no gene match: 7. The CDR3 covers 15 residues. This CDR3 is CASSPTGALSYEQYF. The CDR3 DNA reads as TGTGCCAGCAGCCCGACAGGGGCCCTCTCCTACGAGCAGTACTTC.

The chain carries TRBV5-6 and TRBJ2-5; 9 bases map to TRBD1. Trimming removed 2 bases from V and 3 bases from J; junction bases left unmatched: 5. CDR3 length: 15 residues. The germline CDR1 and CDR2 sequences are SGHDT and YYEEEE. The CDR3, as DNA: TGTGCCAGCAGCTTTAAGAGGACAGGGGAAGAGACCCAGTACTTC. Protein product: CASSFKRTGEETQYF.

This clonotype showed up many times. The chain employs TRBV28 and TRBJ2-3, with 10 nucleotides matching TRBD2. Germline CDR1 MDHEN, CDR2 SYDVKM. The CDR3 has 16 amino acids. V lost 3 bases, J lost 4 bases, and 7 bases stayed unmatched. In nucleotides, the CDR3 is TGTGCCAGCAGTTTGACCCTAGCGGGAGCAGCAGATACGCAGTATTTT. Its protein product is CASSLTLAGAADTQYF.

This clonotype was counted ten times or more. V gene TRBV20-1 combines with J gene TRBJ2-3, with 9 bases that match TRBD2. Germline V gene data show CDR1 as DFQATT and CDR2 as SNEGSKA (reference sequence). The CDR3 has 14 residues. J was trimmed by 5 bases and V by 6 bases; bases with no gene match: 9. CDR3 region: CSATIAGVVDTQYF. The CDR3, as DNA: TGCAGTGCAACGATAGCGGGAGTGGTAGATACGCAGTATTTT.

This clonotype was counted at least ten times. The chain is built from TRBV11-3 and TRBJ2-1, with TRBD2 as a possible D gene (6 bases). The CDR3 totals 15 residues. Germline V gene sequence: CDR1 SGHNT, CDR2 YENEEA. V was clipped by 2 bases and J by 2 bases, with 10 bases between them. The CDR3 DNA reads as TGTGCCAGCAGCTTAACGGAGGGCGCCTACAATGAGCAGTTCTTC. The encoded protein is CASSLTEGAYNEQFF.

A few counts support this clonotype. The chain employs TRBV2 and TRBJ2-4, with D perhaps being TRBD1 or TRBD2 (5 bases each). This CDR3 region has 12 residues. The germline V and J ends were trimmed by 6 bases and 7 bases, with 10 bases remaining between them. The germline gives CDR1 SNHLY, CDR2 FYNNEI. CDR3 sequence reads: CASRRGLNIQYF. The CDR3 coding sequence is TGTGCCAGCAGGAGGGGCCTTAACATTCAGTACTTC.

At least ten counts were recorded for this clonotype. The CDR3 is CASSYGLAGGINEQFF. CDR3 DNA: TGTGCCAGCAGTTACGGGCTAGCGGGAGGGATAAATGAGCAGTTCTTC. The chain couples TRBV6-1 to TRBJ2-1; TRBD2 aligns across 12 bases. This CDR3 comprises 16 residues. V lost 5 bases and J lost 7; bases outside the gene matches: 9. The V gene's germline CDR1 is MNHNS and CDR2 SASEGT.

This clonotype was observed a handful of times. This sequence joins TRBV9 and TRBJ2-3, with D possibly being TRBD1 or TRBD2 (5 bases each). Per the germline V gene, CDR1 is SGDLS and CDR2 is YYNGEE. Deletions cut 0 bases from V and 4 bases from J, with 12 bases between. This CDR3 region has 15 residues. The CDR3, as DNA: TGTGCCAGCAGCGTAGAGGGAGACAGTCCAGATACGCAGTATTTT. As protein: CASSVEGDSPDTQYF.

This clonotype was observed at least ten times. The chain couples TRBV28 to TRBJ2-1; TRBD2 matches at 7 bases. The CDR3 has 15 residues. V lost 2 bases, J lost 6 bases, and 7 bases stayed unmatched. CDR1 and CDR2 from the germline V gene are MDHEN and SYDVKM. CDR3: CASSLGGSGANEQFF. The CDR3 DNA is TGTGCCAGCAGTTTAGGTGGGAGCGGGGCCAATGAGCAGTTCTTC.

V gene TRBV2 combines with J gene TRBJ2-7; D is ambiguous. CDR3 length equals 12 residues. CDR1 SNHLY and CDR2 FYNNEI come from the germline V gene. V shed 2 bases and J shed 9 bases, with 11 bases lying between them. The CDR3, as DNA: TGTGCCAGCAGTGAAATTACTTTCGGGCAGTACTTC. Residues: CASSEITFGQYF.

This clonotype was counted many times. The V and J genes are TRBV7-2 and TRBJ2-3; 9 bases agree with TRBD2. Germline CDR1 SGHTA, CDR2 FQGNSA. V trimming: 4 bases; J trimming: 6 bases; junction bases outside the gene matches: 11. The CDR3 length is 16 residues. The CDR3 nucleotides are TGTGCCAGCAGCTCGGATAGCGGGGGTATGCGGGATACGCAGTATTTT. This encodes CASSSDSGGMRDTQYF.

This clonotype was counted ten times or more. This chain's CDR3 is CASSQDRSSGIYEQYF. The DNA for the CDR3 is TGTGCCAGCAGCCAAGATAGGTCTAGCGGAATCTACGAGCAGTACTTC. The rearrangement joins TRBV4-2 to TRBJ2-7; 7 bases agree with TRBD2. The ends lost 0 bases at V and 3 bases at J; junction bases unmatched: 8. In germline, CDR1 is LGHNA, CDR2 YNFKEQ. The CDR3 length is 16 residues.

This clonotype came up many times. The chain joins TRBV6-1 to TRBJ2-5; no clear D gene. Trimming stripped 1 base from V and 4 bases from J, with 4 bases between. Germline V gives CDR1 MNHNS, CDR2 SASEGT. CDR3 length: 12 amino acids. CDR3: CASSEVGETQYF. The CDR3 nucleotides are TGTGCCAGCAGTGAAGTAGGAGAGACCCAGTACTTC.